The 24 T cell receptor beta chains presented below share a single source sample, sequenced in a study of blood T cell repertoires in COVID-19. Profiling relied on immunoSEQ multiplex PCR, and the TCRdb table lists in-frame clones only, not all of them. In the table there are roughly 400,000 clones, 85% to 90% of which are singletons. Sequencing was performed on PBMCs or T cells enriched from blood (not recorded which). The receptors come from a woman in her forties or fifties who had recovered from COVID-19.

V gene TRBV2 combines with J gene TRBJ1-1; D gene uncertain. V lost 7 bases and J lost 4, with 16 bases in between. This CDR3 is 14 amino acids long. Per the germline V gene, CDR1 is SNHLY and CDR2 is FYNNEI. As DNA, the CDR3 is TGTGCCAGCAAACCTCGGGTGGTTGGCACTGAAGCTTTCTTT. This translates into CASKPRVVGTEAFF.

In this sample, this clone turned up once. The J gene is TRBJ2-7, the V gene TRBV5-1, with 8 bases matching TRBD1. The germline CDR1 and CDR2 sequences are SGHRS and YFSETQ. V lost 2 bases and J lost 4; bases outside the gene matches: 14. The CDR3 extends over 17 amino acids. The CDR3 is CASSFWSAGGNQYEQYF. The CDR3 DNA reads TGCGCCAGCAGCTTTTGGTCGGCAGGGGGCAATCAGTACGAGCAGTACTTC.

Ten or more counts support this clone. Here the CDR3 DNA reads TGTGCCAGTAGTGCCTCGACAGGTTACTATGGCTACACCTTC. Its translation: CASSASTGYYGYTF. The rearrangement joins TRBV19 to TRBJ1-2; possible D gene TRBD1, 6 bases. The V end was cut by 5 bases, the J end by 3 bases, with 13 bases between. The CDR3 has 14 amino acids. Germline CDR1 LNHDA, CDR2 SQIVND (reference sequence).

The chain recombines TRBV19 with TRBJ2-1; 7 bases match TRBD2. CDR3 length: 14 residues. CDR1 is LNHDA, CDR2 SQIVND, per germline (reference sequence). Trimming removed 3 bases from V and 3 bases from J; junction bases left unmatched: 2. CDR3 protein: CASSITSVYNEQFF. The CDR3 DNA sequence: TGTGCCAGTAGTATTACTAGCGTCTACAATGAGCAGTTCTTC. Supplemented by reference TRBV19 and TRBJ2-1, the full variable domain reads DGGITQSPKYLFRKEGQNVTLSCEQNLNHDAMYWYRQDPGQGLRLIYYSQIVNDFQKGDIAEGYSVSREKKESFPLTVTSAQKNPTAFYLCASSITSVYNEQFFGPGTRLTVL.

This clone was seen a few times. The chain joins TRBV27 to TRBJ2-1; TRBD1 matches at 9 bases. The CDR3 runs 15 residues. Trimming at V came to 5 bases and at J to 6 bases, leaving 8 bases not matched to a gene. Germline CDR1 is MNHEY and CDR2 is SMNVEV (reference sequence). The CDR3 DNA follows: TGTGCCAGCAGTAGGGACAGGGACCGGGGCAATGAGCAGTTCTTC. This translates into CASSRDRDRGNEQFF.

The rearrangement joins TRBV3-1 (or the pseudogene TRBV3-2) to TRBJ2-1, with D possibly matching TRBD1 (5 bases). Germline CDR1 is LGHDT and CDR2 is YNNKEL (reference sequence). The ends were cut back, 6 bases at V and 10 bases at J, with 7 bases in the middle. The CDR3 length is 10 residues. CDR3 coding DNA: TGTGCCAGCAGGCGACAGGAGCAGTTCTTC. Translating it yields CASRRQEQFF.

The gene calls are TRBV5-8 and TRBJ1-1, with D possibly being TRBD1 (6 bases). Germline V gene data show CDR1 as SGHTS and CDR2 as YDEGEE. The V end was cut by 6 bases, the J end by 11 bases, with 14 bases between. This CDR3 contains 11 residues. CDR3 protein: CASTLGQSAFF. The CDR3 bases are TGTGCCAGCACCTTAGGACAGTCCGCTTTCTTT.

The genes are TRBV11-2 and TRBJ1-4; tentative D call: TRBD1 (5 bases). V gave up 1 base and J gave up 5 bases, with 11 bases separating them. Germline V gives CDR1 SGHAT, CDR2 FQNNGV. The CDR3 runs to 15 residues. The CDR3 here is CASSLVLTANEKLFF. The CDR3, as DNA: TGTGCCAGCAGCTTAGTTTTGACAGCCAATGAAAAACTGTTTTTT.

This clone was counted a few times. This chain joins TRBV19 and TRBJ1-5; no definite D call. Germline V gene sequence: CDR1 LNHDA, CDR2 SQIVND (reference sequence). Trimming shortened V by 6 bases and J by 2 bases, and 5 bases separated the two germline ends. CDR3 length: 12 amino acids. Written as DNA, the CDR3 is TGTGCCAGTAGAAGAGGCAATCAGCCCCAGCATTTT. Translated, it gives CASRRGNQPQHF.

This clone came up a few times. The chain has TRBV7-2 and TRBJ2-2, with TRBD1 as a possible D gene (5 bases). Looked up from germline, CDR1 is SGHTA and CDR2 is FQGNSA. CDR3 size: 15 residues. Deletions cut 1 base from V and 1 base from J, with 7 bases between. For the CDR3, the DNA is TGTGCCAGCAGCTTAGAAGGGGTGAACACCGGGGAGCTGTTTTTT. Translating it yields CASSLEGVNTGELFF.

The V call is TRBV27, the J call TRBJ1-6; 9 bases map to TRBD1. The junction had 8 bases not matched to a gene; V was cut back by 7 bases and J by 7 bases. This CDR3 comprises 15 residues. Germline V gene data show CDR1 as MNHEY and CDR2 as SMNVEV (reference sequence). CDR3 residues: CASMPLGTGNSPLHF. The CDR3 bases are TGTGCCAGCATGCCCCTCGGGACAGGGAATTCACCCCTCCACTTT.

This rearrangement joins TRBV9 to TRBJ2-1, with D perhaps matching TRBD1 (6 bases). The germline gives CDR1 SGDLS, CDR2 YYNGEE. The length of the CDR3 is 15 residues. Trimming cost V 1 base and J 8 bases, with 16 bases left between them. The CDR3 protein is CASSVHTGTGYEQFF. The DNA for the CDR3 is TGTGCCAGCAGCGTACATACCGGAACAGGGTATGAGCAGTTCTTC.

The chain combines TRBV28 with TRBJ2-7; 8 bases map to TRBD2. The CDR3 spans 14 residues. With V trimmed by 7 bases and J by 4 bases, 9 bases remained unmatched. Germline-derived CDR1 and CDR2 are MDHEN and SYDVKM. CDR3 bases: TGTGCCAGCACCGTGGCGGGGGGTATATACGAGCAGTACTTC. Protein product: CASTVAGGIYEQYF.

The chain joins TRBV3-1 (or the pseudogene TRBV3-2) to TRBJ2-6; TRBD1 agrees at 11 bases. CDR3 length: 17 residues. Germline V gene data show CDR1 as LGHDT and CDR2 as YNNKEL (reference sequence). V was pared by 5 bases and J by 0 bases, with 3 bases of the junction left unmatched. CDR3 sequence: CASSSGTGGSGANVLTF. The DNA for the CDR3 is TGTGCCAGCAGCTCGGGGACAGGGGGCTCTGGGGCCAACGTCCTGACTTTC.

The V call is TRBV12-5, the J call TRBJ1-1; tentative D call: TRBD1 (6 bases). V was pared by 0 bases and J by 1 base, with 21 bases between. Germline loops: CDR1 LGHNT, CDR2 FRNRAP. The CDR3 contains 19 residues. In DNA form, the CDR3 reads TGTGCTAGTGGTTTGGTACTGGGTCGGGACACCCTTCCGAACACTGAAGCTTTCTTT. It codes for CASGLVLGRDTLPNTEAFF.

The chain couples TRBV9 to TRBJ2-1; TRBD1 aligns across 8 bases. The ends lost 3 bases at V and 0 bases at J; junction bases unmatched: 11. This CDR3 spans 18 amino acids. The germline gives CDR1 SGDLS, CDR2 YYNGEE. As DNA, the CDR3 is TGTGCCAGCAGCGCGATTAGCAGGGGGCCCCTCTCCTACAATGAGCAGTTCTTC. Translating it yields CASSAISRGPLSYNEQFF.

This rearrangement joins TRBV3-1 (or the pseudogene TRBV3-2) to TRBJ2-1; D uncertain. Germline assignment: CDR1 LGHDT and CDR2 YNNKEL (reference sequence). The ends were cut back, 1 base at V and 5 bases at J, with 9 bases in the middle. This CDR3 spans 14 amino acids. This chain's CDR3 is CASSQGFQNNEQFF. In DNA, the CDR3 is TGTGCCAGCAGCCAAGGTTTTCAAAACAATGAGCAGTTCTTC.

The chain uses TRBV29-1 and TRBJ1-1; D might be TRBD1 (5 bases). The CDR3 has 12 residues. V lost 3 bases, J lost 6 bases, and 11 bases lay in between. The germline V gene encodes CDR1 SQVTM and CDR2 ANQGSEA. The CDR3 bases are TGCAGCGTTGAGATCCTAGGGGCTGAAGCTTTCTTT. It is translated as CSVEILGAEAFF.

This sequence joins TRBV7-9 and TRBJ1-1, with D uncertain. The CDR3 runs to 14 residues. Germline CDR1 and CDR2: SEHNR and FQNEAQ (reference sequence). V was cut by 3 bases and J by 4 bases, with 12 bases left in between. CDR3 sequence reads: CASSFLELVTEAFF. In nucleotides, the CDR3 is TGTGCCAGCAGCTTCTTGGAGTTGGTCACTGAAGCTTTCTTT. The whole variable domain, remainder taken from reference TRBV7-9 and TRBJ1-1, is DTGVSQNPRHKITKRGQNVTFRCDPISEHNRLYWYRQTLGQGPEFLTYFQNEAQLEKSRLLSDRFSAERPKGSFSTLEIQRTEQGDSAMYLCASSFLELVTEAFFGQGTRLTVV.

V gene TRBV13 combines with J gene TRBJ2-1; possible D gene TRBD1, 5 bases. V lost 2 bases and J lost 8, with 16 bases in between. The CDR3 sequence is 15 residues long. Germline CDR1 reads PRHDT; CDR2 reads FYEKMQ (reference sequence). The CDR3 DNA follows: TGTGCCAGCAGCTTATGGCTACGTAGGGGTTATGAGCAGTTCTTC. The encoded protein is CASSLWLRRGYEQFF.

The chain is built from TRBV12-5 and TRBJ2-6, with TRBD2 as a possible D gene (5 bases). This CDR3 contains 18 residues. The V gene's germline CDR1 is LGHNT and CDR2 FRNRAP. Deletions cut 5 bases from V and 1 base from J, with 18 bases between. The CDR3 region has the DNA TGTGCTAGTGGTGATACCTCGGGATCCTCATCTGGGGCCAACGTCCTGACTTTC. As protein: CASGDTSGSSSGANVLTF.

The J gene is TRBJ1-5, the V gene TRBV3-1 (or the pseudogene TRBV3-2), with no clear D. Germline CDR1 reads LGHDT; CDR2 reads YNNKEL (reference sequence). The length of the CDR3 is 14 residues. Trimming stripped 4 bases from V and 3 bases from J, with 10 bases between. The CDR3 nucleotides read TGTGCCAGCAGCCCCCGTCAGGCCAATCAGCCCCAGCATTTT. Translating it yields CASSPRQANQPQHF.

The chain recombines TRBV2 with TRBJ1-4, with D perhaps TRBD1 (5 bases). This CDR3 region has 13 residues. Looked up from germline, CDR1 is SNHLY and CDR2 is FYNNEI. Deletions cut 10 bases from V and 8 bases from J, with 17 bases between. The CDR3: CANGRGTGEKLFF. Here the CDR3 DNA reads TGTGCCAACGGCCGAGGGACTGGGGAAAAACTGTTTTTT.

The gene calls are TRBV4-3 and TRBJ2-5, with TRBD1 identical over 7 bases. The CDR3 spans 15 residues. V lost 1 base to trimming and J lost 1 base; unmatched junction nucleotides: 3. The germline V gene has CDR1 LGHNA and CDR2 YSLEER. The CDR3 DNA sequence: TGCGCCAGCAGCCAAGTAAGACAGGGCCAAGAGACCCAGTACTTC. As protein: CASSQVRQGQETQYF.